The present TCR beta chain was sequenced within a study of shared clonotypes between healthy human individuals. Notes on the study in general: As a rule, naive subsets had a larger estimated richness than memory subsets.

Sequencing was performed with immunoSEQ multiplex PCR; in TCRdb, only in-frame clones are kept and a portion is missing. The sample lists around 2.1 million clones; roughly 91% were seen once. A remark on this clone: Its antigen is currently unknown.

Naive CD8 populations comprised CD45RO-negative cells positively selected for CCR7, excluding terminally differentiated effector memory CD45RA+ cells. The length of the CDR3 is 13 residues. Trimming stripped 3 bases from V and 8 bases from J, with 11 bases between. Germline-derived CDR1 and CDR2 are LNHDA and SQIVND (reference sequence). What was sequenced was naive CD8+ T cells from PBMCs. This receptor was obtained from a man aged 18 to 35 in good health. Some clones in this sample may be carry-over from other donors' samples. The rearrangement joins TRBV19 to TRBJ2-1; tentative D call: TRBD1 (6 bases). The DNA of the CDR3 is TGTGCCAGTAGTATCTATGAGGGGGATGAGCAGTTCTTC. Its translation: CASSIYEGDEQFF.